Listed below are T cell receptor beta chains from one sample, sequenced in a study of shared clonotypes between healthy human individuals. Clones were read by immunoSEQ multiplex PCR, and TCRdb kept only the in-frame ones, dropping some. Here the sample spans more than 1.2 million clones, 98% being singletons. Sequenced input: naive CD4+ T cells sorted from blood. Every receptor here comes from a man aged 25-40 years in good health. The CDR3 runs from the conserved cysteine through the conserved F or W. D genes are given only for firm matches.

v_gene	d_gene	j_gene	CDR3aa
TRBV4-2	TRBD1	TRBJ2-1	CASSPAGGSRDNEQFF
TRBV11-2	-	TRBJ2-4	CASSLVPNIQYF
TRBV5-8	-	TRBJ1-5	CASSKRGPNQPQHF
TRBV5-1	-	TRBJ2-7	CASSLDHEQYF
TRBV6-1	-	TRBJ1-2	CASNIRGLHGYTF
TRBV27	TRBD2	TRBJ2-7	CASSRLAGRYEQYF
TRBV5-4	-	TRBJ2-5	CASSLDSQETQYF
TRBV7-9	TRBD2	TRBJ2-3	CASSFITSGRASTDTQYF
TRBV5-4	-	TRBJ1-4	CASSYEGQPYEKLFF
TRBV28	TRBD1	TRBJ1-2	CASSFRRTGGNYGYTF
TRBV5-1	-	TRBJ2-1	CASSLVGVAEQFF
TRBV27	TRBD1	TRBJ1-4	CASSQLDRGPPLEKLFF
TRBV29-1	-	TRBJ2-1	CSYNEQFF
TRBV18	-	TRBJ2-7	CASSPRDPGLREQYF
TRBV4-3	-	TRBJ2-7	CASSHNGGLSYEQYF
TRBV14	-	TRBJ2-6	CASSQVTGGVLTF
TRBV28	-	TRBJ1-2	CASSFLGRNSPNYGYTF
TRBV27	-	TRBJ2-2	CASSLKTLGGGELFF
TRBV5-4	-	TRBJ1-2	CASSPQTGTYGYTF
TRBV30	-	TRBJ2-3	CAWSPASGSTDTQYF
TRBV5-1	TRBD2	TRBJ2-1	CASSQGLAHNEQFF
TRBV28	-	TRBJ2-7	CASRRTGPLGEQYF
TRBV9	TRBD2	TRBJ2-2	CASSYIAGGPGELFF
TRBV5-4	-	TRBJ2-1	CASSKTTGRGPNEQFF